The 18 T cell receptor beta chains reported below all come from one sample, sequenced in a study of blood T cell repertoires in COVID-19. TCRdb keeps only in-frame clones here, not all; method: immunoSEQ multiplex PCR. Among about 200,000 clones listed, 83% were seen once. Source material: peripheral blood. These receptors were collected from a woman between 35 and 50 years old with active or convalescent COVID-19.

The chain uses TRBV6-6 and TRBJ2-7; possibly TRBD2 for D (5 bases). V was clipped by 6 bases and J by 4 bases, with 25 bases between them. This CDR3 is built from 17 residues. Germline assignment: CDR1 MNHNY and CDR2 SVGAGI (reference sequence). The CDR3 coding sequence is TGTGCCAGCAGCCGAGAAGGGTCTACTAGAACAAGATACGAGCAGTACTTC. Amino acids: CASSREGSTRTRYEQYF.

This clone was observed a single time. The chain recombines TRBV24-1 with TRBJ2-3; the D is unclear. Germline CDR1 KGHDR, CDR2 SFDVKD. Trimming took 3 bases from V and 2 from J, leaving 8 bases between them. CDR3 length equals 14 residues. CDR3 amino acids: CATSDLRNTDTQYF. CDR3 nucleotides: TGTGCCACCAGTGATCTCAGAAACACAGATACGCAGTATTTT.

The J gene is TRBJ1-6, the V gene TRBV7-9; 8 bases fit TRBD1. Germline V gives CDR1 SEHNR, CDR2 FQNEAQ (reference sequence). This CDR3 contains 15 residues. The V and J ends lost 4 bases and 6 bases, in that order; junction bases with no gene match: 5. The CDR3 is CASSSRQGINSPLHF. CDR3 sequence (DNA): TGTGCCAGCAGCTCGCGACAGGGGATTAATTCACCCCTCCACTTT.

The chain couples TRBV4-3 to TRBJ1-1; 11 bases match TRBD1. Per the germline V gene, CDR1 is LGHNA and CDR2 is YSLEER. V lost 0 bases and J lost 4; bases outside the gene matches: 10. The CDR3 runs to 18 residues. The CDR3 sequence is CASSQDVGQGGFFTEAFF. CDR3 nucleotides: TGCGCCAGCAGCCAAGATGTGGGACAGGGGGGCTTCTTCACTGAAGCTTTCTTT.

This clone has a single count. The chain combines TRBV4-3 with TRBJ2-7, with 8 nucleotides matching TRBD2. V shed 1 base, J shed 2 bases, and the junction held 7 bases outside the gene matches. Per germline, CDR1 LGHNA and CDR2 YSLEER. The CDR3 length is 16 residues. DNA for the CDR3: TGCGCCAGCAGCCAAGCCCCGGGGGGGGGAACCTACGAGCAGTACTTC. As protein: CASSQAPGGGTYEQYF.

The V and J genes are TRBV10-3 and TRBJ2-4, with 9 bases aligning to TRBD2. The CDR3 runs to 15 residues. Germline CDR1 is ENHRY and CDR2 is SYGVKD. V lost 3 bases, J lost 4 bases, and 4 bases stayed unmatched. CDR3 in amino acids: CAISDSSGEKNIQYF. The DNA for the CDR3 is TGTGCCATCAGTGATTCTAGCGGGGAGAAAAACATTCAGTACTTC.

This rearrangement joins TRBV2 to TRBJ2-1; 12 nucleotides agree with TRBD2. The V and J ends lost 10 bases and 2 bases, in that order; junction bases with no gene match: 0. The CDR3 is 13 residues long. Germline CDR1 is SNHLY and CDR2 is FYNNEI. CDR3 amino acids: CATSGGAYNEQFF. For the CDR3, the DNA is TGTGCCACTAGCGGGGGGGCCTACAATGAGCAGTTCTTC.

This clone was detected many times. V gene TRBV18 combines with J gene TRBJ1-3; no reliable D call. Trimming pared 5 bases from V and 2 bases from J, leaving 10 bases between. Germline CDR1 and CDR2: KGHSH and LQKENI. This CDR3 is built from 14 residues. The CDR3: CASSGELAGNTIYF. CDR3 coding DNA: TGTGCCAGCTCAGGGGAACTAGCTGGAAACACCATATATTTT.

The chain links TRBV10-3 to TRBJ2-4, with 9 positions matching TRBD2. The V segment lost 2 bases and the J segment 4 bases; nucleotides outside the gene matches: 6. From germline, CDR1 is ENHRY and CDR2 SYGVKD. CDR3 size: 16 residues. The chain's CDR3 is CAISEGASGVKNIQYF. The CDR3 nucleotides read TGTGCCATCAGTGAGGGAGCTAGCGGGGTTAAAAACATTCAGTACTTC.

The DNA of the CDR3 is TGTGCCAGCAGTGACAGTGTCGACGAGCAGTTCTTC. Residues: CASSDSVDEQFF. This chain uses TRBV6-2 or TRBV6-3 with TRBJ2-1, with D perhaps matching TRBD1 (5 bases). Looked up from germline, CDR1 is MNHEY and CDR2 is SVGEGT. V dropped 5 bases and J dropped 10 bases, with 12 bases sitting between them. This CDR3 has 12 amino acids.

J is TRBJ1-1 and V is TRBV4-1, with 9 bases lining up with TRBD1. CDR1 and CDR2 (germline): MGHRA, YSYEKL. The CDR3 runs 20 residues. After removal of 0 bases from V and 1 base from J, the junction contained 15 bases not matched to a gene. The chain's CDR3 is CASSQDNSERQGDPNTEAFF. The CDR3 nucleotides read TGCGCCAGCAGCCAAGACAATAGCGAACGACAGGGGGACCCGAACACTGAAGCTTTCTTT.

This clone was detected a few times. This rearrangement joins TRBV7-9 to TRBJ1-6; a weak D match, TRBD1 (5 bases). Germline loops: CDR1 SEHNR, CDR2 FQNEAQ (reference sequence). The V gene lost 5 bases and the J gene lost 9 bases, with 20 bases spanning the gap. The CDR3 loop spans 16 amino acids. In DNA, the CDR3 is TGTGCCAGCAGCCGGGATCAGCCGGGGGTAGGTTCACCCCTCCACTTT. It yields the protein CASSRDQPGVGSPLHF.

The rearrangement links TRBV5-1 to TRBJ1-3; D not resolved. The CDR3 contains 14 residues. V gave up 0 bases and J gave up 4 bases, with 8 bases separating them. Germline CDR1 is SGHRS and CDR2 is YFSETQ. CDR3 sequence reads: CASSLGQSGNTIYF. CDR3 coding DNA: TGCGCCAGCAGCTTGGGCCAGTCAGGAAACACCATATATTTT.

The rearrangement uses TRBV28 and TRBJ2-5; 9 nucleotides match TRBD2. The CDR3 spans 17 residues. Germline assignment: CDR1 MDHEN and CDR2 SYDVKM. The V and J ends lost 3 bases and 1 base, in that order; junction bases with no gene match: 9. The CDR3 sequence is CASSFVRAGGGQETQYF. In nucleotides, the CDR3 is TGTGCCAGCAGTTTTGTTCGAGCGGGGGGCGGCCAAGAGACCCAGTACTTC. The whole variable domain, remainder taken from reference TRBV28 and TRBJ2-5, is DVKVTQSSRYLVKRTGEKVFLECVQDMDHENMFWYRQDPGLGLRLIYFSYDVKMKEKGDIPEGYSVSREKKERFSLILESASTNQTSMYLCASSFVRAGGGQETQYFGPGTRLLVL.

The gene calls are TRBV11-3 and TRBJ1-6; D uncertain. The CDR3 extends over 15 amino acids. Per the germline V gene, CDR1 is SGHNT and CDR2 is YENEEA. V was trimmed by 1 base and J by 9 bases, leaving 13 bases between them. The CDR3 coding sequence is TGTGCCAGCAGCTTAGTCGGGATCGTGGGTTCACCCCTCCACTTT. Its protein product is CASSLVGIVGSPLHF.

CDR3 DNA: TGTGCCAGCAGCCTACAGGGTGGTGGCTACACCTTC. It is translated as CASSLQGGGYTF. The rearrangement links TRBV5-6 to TRBJ1-2; the D gene is possibly TRBD1 (6 bases). Germline V lookup: CDR1 SGHDT, CDR2 YYEEEE. The CDR3 has 12 amino acids. Trimming shortened V by 4 bases and J by 7 bases, and 11 bases separated the two germline ends.

In its sample, this clone was seen a few times. J is TRBJ1-4 and V is TRBV24-1; no clear D gene. This CDR3 is built from 16 residues. With 2 bases removed from V and 7 bases from J, the gap between germline ends came to 16 bases. The germline V gene encodes CDR1 KGHDR and CDR2 SFDVKD. The CDR3 DNA reads as TGTGCCACCAGTGATTCCCGGCAGGTTTATGGTGAAAAACTGTTTTTT. It encodes CATSDSRQVYGEKLFF.

The chain recombines TRBV19 with TRBJ1-1; tentatively, D is TRBD1 (6 bases). V gave up 5 bases and J gave up 4 bases, with 20 bases separating them. The CDR3 has 16 amino acids. Germline V lookup: CDR1 LNHDA, CDR2 SQIVND (reference sequence). CDR3 nucleotide sequence: TGTGCCAGTAGTTCTGACAGAACAGGGATCAGCACTGAAGCTTTCTTT. It yields the protein CASSSDRTGISTEAFF.